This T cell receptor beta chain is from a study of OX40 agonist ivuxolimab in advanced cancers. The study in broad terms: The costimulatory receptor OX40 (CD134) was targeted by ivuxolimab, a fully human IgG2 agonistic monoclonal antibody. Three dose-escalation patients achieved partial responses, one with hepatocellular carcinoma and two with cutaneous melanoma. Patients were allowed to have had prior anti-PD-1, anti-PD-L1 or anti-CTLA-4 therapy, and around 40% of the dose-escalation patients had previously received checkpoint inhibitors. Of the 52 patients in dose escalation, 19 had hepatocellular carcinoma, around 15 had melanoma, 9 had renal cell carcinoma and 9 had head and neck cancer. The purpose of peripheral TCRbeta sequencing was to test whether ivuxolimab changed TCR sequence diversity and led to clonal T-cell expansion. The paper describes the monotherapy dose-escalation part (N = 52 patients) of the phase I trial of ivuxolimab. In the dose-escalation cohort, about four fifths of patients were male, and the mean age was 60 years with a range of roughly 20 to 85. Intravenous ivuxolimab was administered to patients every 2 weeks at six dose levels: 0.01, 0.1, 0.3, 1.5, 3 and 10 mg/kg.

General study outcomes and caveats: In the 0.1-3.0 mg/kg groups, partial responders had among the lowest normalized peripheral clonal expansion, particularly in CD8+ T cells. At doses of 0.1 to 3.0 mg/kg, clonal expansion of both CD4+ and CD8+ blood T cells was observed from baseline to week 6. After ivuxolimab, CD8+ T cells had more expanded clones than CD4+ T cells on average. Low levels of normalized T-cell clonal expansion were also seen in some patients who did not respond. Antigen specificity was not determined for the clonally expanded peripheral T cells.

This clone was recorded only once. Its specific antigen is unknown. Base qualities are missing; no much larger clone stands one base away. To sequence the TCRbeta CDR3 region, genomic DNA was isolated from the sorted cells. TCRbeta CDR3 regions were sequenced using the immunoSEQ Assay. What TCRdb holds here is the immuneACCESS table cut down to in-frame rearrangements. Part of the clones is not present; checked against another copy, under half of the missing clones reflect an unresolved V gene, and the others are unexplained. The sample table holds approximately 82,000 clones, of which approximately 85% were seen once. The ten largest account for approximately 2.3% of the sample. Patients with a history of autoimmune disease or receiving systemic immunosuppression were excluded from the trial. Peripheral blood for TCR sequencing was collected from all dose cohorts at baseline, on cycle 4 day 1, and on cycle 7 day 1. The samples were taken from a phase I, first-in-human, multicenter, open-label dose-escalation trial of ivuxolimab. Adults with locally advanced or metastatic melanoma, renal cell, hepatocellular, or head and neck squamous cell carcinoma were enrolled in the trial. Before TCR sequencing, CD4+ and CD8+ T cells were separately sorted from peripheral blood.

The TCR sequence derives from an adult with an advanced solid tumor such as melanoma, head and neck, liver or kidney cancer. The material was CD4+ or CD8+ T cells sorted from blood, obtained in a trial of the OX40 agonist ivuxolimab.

The CDR3 protein is CASSPTGTGGTDTQYF. The DNA sequence is as follows: TGTGCCAGCAGCCCAACGGGGACAGGGGGCACAGATACGCAGTATTTT. The chain links TRBV7-6 with TRBJ2-3, with 10 central nucleotides matching TRBD1. The germline V gene encodes CDR1 SGHVS and CDR2 FNYEAQ. V lost 5 bases and J lost 1 base, and the count of bases not matched to a germline gene is 6. The CDR3 numbers 16 residues from cysteine through phenylalanine. Left in the record is the CDR3 DNA by itself, 48 bases read in frame from the first base.